The 15 T cell receptor beta chains below all came from one sample that was sequenced in a study of coeliac disease. Sequencing used immunoSEQ multiplex PCR; TCRdb keeps in-frame clones, though not all of them. The sample includes almost 5,500 clones, nearly 55% of them seen just once. The source material was intraepithelial lymphocytes from the gut. The receptors were sampled from a woman aged 25 to 39 with active celiac disease.

This chain's CDR3 is CASSVHLPPGLESRQAYEQYF. The DNA for the CDR3 is TGTGCCAGCAGCGTCCACTTACCCCCGGGACTAGAGTCTCGTCAGGCCTACGAGCAGTACTTC. The V and J genes are TRBV9 and TRBJ2-7; 8 bases match TRBD2. J was trimmed by 2 bases and V by 2 bases; bases with no gene match: 24. The CDR3 extends over 21 amino acids. Germline CDR1 is SGDLS and CDR2 is YYNGEE.

This clone came up a few times. The chain employs TRBV15 and TRBJ1-5; maybe TRBD1 (5 bases). CDR1 and CDR2 from the germline V gene are LNHNV and YYDKDF (reference sequence). V shed 3 bases and J shed 5 bases, with 20 bases lying between them. This CDR3 spans 17 amino acids. For the CDR3, the DNA is TGTGCCACCAGCAGCCCCCGGCGGGGGGAGAAGGATCAGCCCCAGCATTTT. It is translated as CATSSPRRGEKDQPQHF. The entire variable domain, with the rest obtained from reference TRBV15 and TRBJ1-5, is as follows: DAMVIQNPRYQVTQFGKPVTLSCSQTLNHNVMYWYQQKSSQAPKLLFHYYDKDFNNEADTPDNFQSRRPNTSFCFLDIRSPGLGDTAMYLCATSSPRRGEKDQPQHFGDGTRLSIL.

The chain joins TRBV5-8 to TRBJ2-2; D is undetermined. The CDR3 length is 14 residues. Germline V gene lookup returns CDR1 SGHTS and CDR2 YDEGEE. V lost 0 bases, J lost 2 bases, and 5 bases lay in between. CDR3 sequence (DNA): TGTGCCAGCAGCTTGGTGTCTAACACCGGGGAGCTGTTTTTT. Translation: CASSLVSNTGELFF.

The rearrangement joins TRBV5-6 to TRBJ1-2, with TRBD1 matching 7 bases. Germline CDR1 and CDR2: SGHDT and YYEEEE. The CDR3 runs to 14 residues. Unmatched junction bases numbered 5, after V lost 4 bases and J lost 2 bases. CDR3 sequence reads: CASSAGQLNYGYTF. Written as DNA, the CDR3 is TGTGCCAGCAGCGCGGGACAGTTGAACTATGGCTACACCTTC.

The V call is TRBV6-5, the J call TRBJ2-3; 13 nucleotides match TRBD2. V lost 6 bases and J lost 4; bases outside the gene matches: 4. Germline V gene lookup returns CDR1 MNHEY and CDR2 SVGAGI. The CDR3 has 15 amino acids. As DNA, the CDR3 is TGTGCCAGCAGCCATGGACTAGCGGGGGCAGATACGCAGTATTTT. It is translated as CASSHGLAGADTQYF.

This clone was seen more than once but under ten times. The genes are TRBV30 and TRBJ2-5, with TRBD1 identical over 9 bases. This CDR3 is built from 15 residues. Unmatched junction bases numbered 10, after V lost 3 bases and J lost 5 bases. From germline, CDR1 is GTSNPN and CDR2 SVGIG (reference sequence). The chain's CDR3 is CAWRAAGTGFETQYF. The CDR3 region has the DNA TGTGCCTGGAGAGCTGCCGGGACAGGGTTTGAGACCCAGTACTTC.

This rearrangement joins TRBV4-2 to TRBJ1-1; TRBD1 agrees at 9 bases. The V gene's germline CDR1 is LGHNA and CDR2 YNFKEQ. J was trimmed by 5 bases and V by 4 bases; bases with no gene match: 5. This CDR3 region has 14 residues. The CDR3 DNA sequence: TGTGCCAGCAGCCCGTCTGACAGGGGGACTGAAGCTTTCTTT. Protein product: CASSPSDRGTEAFF.

The chain combines TRBV11-1 with TRBJ1-1; D may be TRBD1 (6 bases). The germline V gene has CDR1 SGHAT and CDR2 FQDESV (reference sequence). Trimming removed 5 bases from V and 0 bases from J, with 13 bases in between. The CDR3 runs to 15 residues. Here the CDR3 reads CASSLRGALNTEAFF. CDR3 coding DNA: TGTGCCAGCAGCCTGCGGGGGGCCCTGAACACTGAAGCTTTCTTT.

The chain is built from TRBV4-1 and TRBJ1-2; D ambiguous. From germline, CDR1 is MGHRA and CDR2 YSYEKL. The CDR3 is 15 residues long. Trimming pared 0 bases from V and 4 bases from J, leaving 12 bases between. CDR3 coding DNA: TGCGCCAGCAGCCAAGATTGGCAGGTTTCCTATGGCTACACCTTC. Protein sequence: CASSQDWQVSYGYTF.

Details on this clone: A much larger clone differs from this one at a single base, so this may be a read error. The chain is built from TRBV5-6 and TRBJ2-7, with TRBD1 identical over 7 bases. V was clipped by 4 bases and J by 0 bases; unmatched bases: 4. This CDR3 spans 14 amino acids. The germline gives CDR1 SGHDT, CDR2 YYEEEE. CDR3 sequence (DNA): TGTGCCAGCAGCCCCGGGACAGTCTCCTACGAGCAGTACTTC. It yields the protein CASSPGTVSYEQYF.

V is TRBV6-1 and J is TRBJ2-7; no definite D call. The CDR3 length is 14 residues. V lost 0 bases and J lost 6, with 12 bases in between. Germline V gene lookup returns CDR1 MNHNS and CDR2 SASEGT. This CDR3 is CASSEAPRFFEQYF. The CDR3 bases are TGTGCCAGCAGTGAAGCGCCTAGATTTTTCGAGCAGTACTTC.

V and J are TRBV19 and TRBJ1-6; D call uncertain. The germline V gene encodes CDR1 LNHDA and CDR2 SQIVND (reference sequence). V lost 6 bases and J 4 bases, leaving 13 bases between the germline ends. This CDR3 contains 15 residues. The CDR3 sequence is CASSSSGYYNSPLHF. The CDR3 DNA reads as TGTGCCAGTAGCTCGTCGGGGTATTATAATTCACCCCTCCACTTT.

V usage is TRBV2 and J usage is TRBJ1-2; 11 bases are a match to TRBD1. The CDR3 sequence is 17 residues long. CDR1 and CDR2 (germline): SNHLY, FYNNEI. The junction had 15 bases not matched to a gene; V was cut back by 5 bases and J by 7 bases. CDR3 protein: CASSPRDRGVLRAGYTF. The DNA of the CDR3 is TGTGCCAGCAGTCCCCGGGACAGGGGGGTGTTACGAGCTGGCTACACCTTC.

This rearrangement joins TRBV28 to TRBJ2-5; tentatively, D is TRBD2 (5 bases). Between the trimmed V and J ends, which lost 5 bases and 6 bases, there was a span of 25 bases. Per germline, CDR1 MDHEN and CDR2 SYDVKM. The CDR3 sequence is 17 residues long. The CDR3 DNA is TGTGCCAGCAGTCTATCCGCCGGGATGTACCTTATCCAGACCCAGTACTTC. Translating gives CASSLSAGMYLIQTQYF.

This clone was seen a handful of times. The chain uses TRBV7-9 and TRBJ1-4; D remains ambiguous. Germline V lookup: CDR1 SEHNR, CDR2 FQNEAQ (reference sequence). Trimming removed 5 bases at V and 4 bases at J, with 5 bases between. The CDR3 has 12 amino acids. In DNA form, the CDR3 reads TGTGCCAGCAGCCGTCGTAATGAAAAACTGTTTTTT. Translated, it gives CASSRRNEKLFF.